Below are 21 T cell receptor beta chains sequenced from a single sample in a study of T-cell memory formation after mild COVID-19. MiXCR, run by TCRdb on the 5' RACE reads, gives a single entry per CDR3 protein. The sample has fewer than 400,000 distinct CDR3 sequences, over 10% seen once. Sequences were obtained from PBMCs or a T cell subset sorted from them (not recorded which). The receptors come from a man aged 18-30 years who had mild COVID-19 (a few samples of this study predate the infection). Cell type and time point are not known.

This chain's CDR3 is CASSLQGGTVTDTQYF. The CDR3 region has the DNA TGTGCCAGCAGCTTACAGGGGGGGACAGTTACAGATACGCAGTATTTT. This chain links TRBV7-3 with TRBJ2-3; D may correspond to TRBD1 or TRBD2 (7 bases each). The CDR3 sequence is 16 residues long. The germline CDR1 and CDR2 sequences are SGHTA and FQGTGA. V lost 2 bases and J 3 bases, leaving 15 bases between the germline ends. The full variable domain, in which reference TRBV7-3 and TRBJ2-3 provide the parts outside the CDR3, is GAGVSQTPSNKVTEKGKYVELRCDPISGHTALYWYRQSLGQGPEFLIYFQGTGAADDSGLPNDRFFAVRPEGSVSTLKIQRTERGDSAVYLCASSLQGGTVTDTQYFGPGTRLTVL.

This sequence joins TRBV12-3 or TRBV12-4 and TRBJ1-2, with 7 bases lining up with TRBD1. The CDR3 has 15 residues. The V and J ends lost 6 bases and 5 bases, in that order; junction bases with no gene match: 12. The CDR3 nucleotides are TGTGCCAGCAGCCTCTCCGGTGCAGGGGGGTATGGCTACACCTTC. Its protein is CASSLSGAGGYGYTF.

The gene calls are TRBV20-1 and TRBJ2-7; D is undetermined. Per the germline V gene, CDR1 is DFQATT and CDR2 is SNEGSKA (reference sequence). This CDR3 region has 14 residues. Trimming shortened V by 1 base and J by 4 bases, and 14 bases separated the two germline ends. CDR3 sequence: CSARARNRLYEQYF. The CDR3 region has the DNA TGCAGTGCTAGAGCTAGGAACAGACTTTACGAGCAGTACTTC.

V gene TRBV29-1 combines with J gene TRBJ1-1; D gene uncertain. Looked up from germline, CDR1 is SQVTM and CDR2 is ANQGSEA. The CDR3 totals 8 residues. Trimming stripped 5 bases from V and 6 bases from J, with 1 base between. The DNA for the CDR3 is TGCAGCGTTCCTGAAGCTTTCTTT. The encoded protein is CSVPEAFF.

This clonotype was recorded at least ten times. The gene calls are TRBV5-5 and TRBJ1-2; D may be TRBD1 (5 bases). Germline loops: CDR1 SGHKS, CDR2 YYEKEE (reference sequence). CDR3 size: 13 residues. V was clipped by 4 bases and J by 4 bases, with 11 bases between them. CDR3 region: CASSLGPLYGYTF. In DNA, the CDR3 is TGTGCCAGCAGCCTGGGACCGCTCTATGGCTACACCTTC.

This chain links TRBV4-2 with TRBJ1-1, with 7 bases aligning to TRBD1. This CDR3 contains 16 residues. J was trimmed by 0 bases and V by 3 bases; bases with no gene match: 7. CDR1 and CDR2 from the germline V gene are LGHNA and YNFKEQ. CDR3 sequence (DNA): TGTGCCAGCAGCCAGCCTCCAGGGGGGGTGAACACTGAAGCTTTCTTT. Amino acid sequence: CASSQPPGGVNTEAFF.

The sample holds a few counts of this clonotype. V usage is TRBV20-1 and J usage is TRBJ1-6; the match to TRBD1 covers 8 bases. CDR1 is DFQATT, CDR2 SNEGSKA, per germline (reference sequence). This CDR3 contains 15 residues. With V trimmed by 0 bases and J by 10 bases, 8 bases remained unmatched. This CDR3 is CSARDPAGGISPLHF. As DNA, the CDR3 is TGCAGTGCTAGAGATCCGGCAGGGGGCATATCACCCCTCCACTTT.

This clonotype was seen a handful of times. This chain links TRBV18 with TRBJ1-1; a possible D gene is TRBD1 (5 bases). The V end lost 7 bases, the J end lost 1 base, and 13 bases lay between the germline ends. CDR1 KGHSH and CDR2 LQKENI come from the germline V gene. CDR3 length: 14 amino acids. The CDR3 nucleotides read TGTGCCAGCTTCGGGGCCTTCAAGAACACTGAAGCTTTCTTT. It encodes CASFGAFKNTEAFF.

This clonotype has a handful of counts. This chain links TRBV4-1 with TRBJ2-3; 7 positions match TRBD1. The CDR3 has 16 residues. V dropped 4 bases and J dropped 0; count of bases not matched to a gene: 7. Germline V lookup: CDR1 MGHRA, CDR2 YSYEKL. The CDR3 DNA is TGCGCCAGCAGCCGAGGGACAGCCGTTAGCACAGATACGCAGTATTTT. Its translation is CASSRGTAVSTDTQYF.

This rearrangement joins TRBV5-1 to TRBJ2-5, with 7 bases lining up with TRBD2. V lost 0 bases, J lost 5 bases, and 4 bases stayed unmatched. Germline V CDR1 and CDR2: SGHRS, YFSETQ. The CDR3 is 14 residues long. CDR3 sequence: CASSLVGGTETQYF. The CDR3 DNA is TGCGCCAGCAGCTTGGTCGGGGGGACCGAGACCCAGTACTTC.

The J gene is TRBJ2-1, the V gene TRBV7-2; D remains ambiguous. Germline CDR1 is SGHTA and CDR2 is FQGNSA. The V end was cut by 7 bases, the J end by 1 base, with 8 bases between. The length of the CDR3 is 13 residues. The CDR3 spells CASTLGSYNEQFF. DNA of the CDR3: TGTGCCAGCACCCTCGGATCCTACAATGAGCAGTTCTTC.

This chain uses TRBV7-9 with TRBJ2-5; TRBD2 aligns across 11 bases. The CDR3 contains 17 residues. Germline CDR1 SEHNR, CDR2 FQNEAQ (reference sequence). Trimming removed 2 bases from V and 0 bases from J; junction bases left unmatched: 5. The CDR3 sequence: CASSLLAGGRYQETQYF. In DNA, the CDR3 is TGTGCCAGCAGCTTACTAGCGGGGGGCCGGTACCAAGAGACCCAGTACTTC.

V usage is TRBV19 and J usage is TRBJ1-5, with 9 bases fitting TRBD1. The J segment lost 6 bases and the V segment lost 5 bases, leaving 17 bases of the junction unmatched. This CDR3 comprises 18 residues. The germline CDR1 and CDR2 sequences are LNHDA and SQIVND (reference sequence). CDR3 nucleotide sequence: TGTGCCAGTAGTCTAAACGGCCCCAGACAGGGGGTAAGTCAGCCCCAGCATTTT. Its translation: CASSLNGPRQGVSQPQHF.

The chain employs TRBV4-1 and TRBJ1-2; 7 nucleotides line up with TRBD1. The CDR3 runs 15 residues. Trimming cost V 3 bases and J 3 bases; bases outside gene matches: 7. The germline gives CDR1 MGHRA, CDR2 YSYEKL. CDR3 nucleotide sequence: TGCGCCAGCAGCCACCCTCAGGGGGGGGACTATGGCTACACCTTC. Protein sequence: CASSHPQGGDYGYTF.

The V and J genes are TRBV29-1 and TRBJ2-3, with 7 bases matching TRBD1. The germline V gene encodes CDR1 SQVTM and CDR2 ANQGSEA. This CDR3 comprises 14 residues. The V segment lost 4 bases and the J segment 3 bases; nucleotides outside the gene matches: 7. CDR3 sequence reads: CSVGRQGKTDTQYF. The DNA for the CDR3 is TGCAGCGTTGGCCGACAGGGAAAGACAGATACGCAGTATTTT.

This clonotype was detected only a few times. The CDR3 protein is CATSDTQLLTGELFF. CDR3 DNA: TGTGCCACCAGCGATACACAGCTTCTCACCGGGGAGCTGTTTTTT. The chain combines TRBV15 with TRBJ2-2; D not certain. Germline values: CDR1 LNHNV, CDR2 YYDKDF (reference sequence). This CDR3 region has 15 residues. The V end was cut by 5 bases, the J end by 4 bases, with 14 bases between.

V is TRBV6-5 and J is TRBJ2-1, with D tentatively TRBD2 (7 bases). Germline V gives CDR1 MNHEY, CDR2 SVGAGI. The length of the CDR3 is 16 residues. Trimming pared 1 base from V and 0 bases from J, leaving 10 bases between. In nucleotides, the CDR3 is TGTGCCAGCAGTTACTTAGGGGGGGCCTCCTACAATGAGCAGTTCTTC. Its translation is CASSYLGGASYNEQFF.

This clonotype was seen only a few times. The V and J genes are TRBV6-5 and TRBJ2-7, with TRBD1 identical over 7 bases. The CDR3 covers 15 residues. CDR1 and CDR2 (germline): MNHEY, SVGAGI. The junction had 9 bases not matched to a gene; V was cut back by 6 bases and J by 1 base. In DNA, the CDR3 is TGTGCCAGCAGGAGACAGGGAACTATTTCCTACGAGCAGTACTTC. It translates to CASRRQGTISYEQYF.

This clonotype was found a few times. The rearrangement links TRBV5-1 to TRBJ1-2, with D hard to call. Per germline, CDR1 SGHRS and CDR2 YFSETQ. Between the trimmed V and J ends, which lost 4 bases and 6 bases, there was a span of 13 bases. This CDR3 comprises 13 residues. The CDR3 is CASSPRENNGYTF. The DNA of the CDR3 is TGCGCCAGCAGCCCTAGGGAGAACAATGGCTACACCTTC.

The rearrangement links TRBV7-6 to TRBJ2-1; 10 bases are shared with TRBD2. This CDR3 has 15 amino acids. V dropped 5 bases and J dropped 6; count of bases not matched to a gene: 7. Germline CDR1 reads SGHVS; CDR2 reads FNYEAQ. CDR3 loop: CASSQGLASTNEQFF. The DNA for the CDR3 is TGTGCCAGCAGCCAGGGACTAGCGAGTACCAATGAGCAGTTCTTC.

This clonotype was recorded a few times. The chain links TRBV27 to TRBJ2-1, with D possibly called TRBD1 or TRBD2 (5 bases each). Per the germline V gene, CDR1 is MNHEY and CDR2 is SMNVEV (reference sequence). V was clipped by 2 bases and J by 3 bases, with 23 bases between them. The CDR3 has 19 residues. This chain's CDR3 is CASSLAEADKRKNYNEQFF. In nucleotides, the CDR3 is TGTGCCAGCAGTTTAGCGGAAGCGGACAAGAGGAAGAACTACAATGAGCAGTTCTTC.